This TCR beta chain was obtained from a study of T cells in Graves' hyperthyroidism and ophthalmopathy. Participants, patients aged 18 to 65, had newly diagnosed hyperthyroidism with a duration under 2 months. Exclusion of patients followed from uncontrolled infection, other autoimmune disease, pregnancy or lactation. Together with thyroid ultrasound, orbital computed tomography, serum thyroxine and TRAb, clinical symptoms were used for diagnoses. Whole-study results and caveats: Separation of ophthalmopathy from stable hyperthyroidism was achieved by a 13 V-J model.

Germline CDR1 LNHDA, CDR2 SQIVND (reference sequence). This CDR3 has 15 residues. The J segment lost 0 bases and the V segment lost 3 bases, leaving 1 base of the junction unmatched. At least ten counts were recorded for this clonotype. Antigen: not known. Using RNA transcripts as the source, TCR beta CDR3 regions were amplified. With the HTBI primer set, the TCR CDR3 went through a first round of RT-PCR. TCRdb called the multiplex PCR reads again in MiXCR, with one record for every CDR3 protein. The data contain 550,000 to 650,000 distinct CDR3 sequences, about 15% of them singletons. V is TRBV19 and J is TRBJ1-5; 8 nucleotides align to TRBD1. This receptor was obtained from a young woman with Graves' hyperthyroidism that later progressed to Graves' ophthalmopathy. The material sequenced was blood. CDR3 in amino acids: CASSITGGSNQPQHF. The CDR3 nucleotides read TGTGCCAGTAGTATTACAGGGGGTAGCAATCAGCCCCAGCATTTT.